Below are 17 T cell receptor beta chains sequenced from a single sample in a study of T cell repertoires in cytomegalovirus infection. TCRdb reprocessed the reads via MiXCR and lists one record per CDR3 protein. The data hold more than 150,000 distinct CDR3 sequences, with 28% observed a single time. Sequencing was carried out using PBMCs. Every receptor here comes from a human donor in good health (CMV status not recorded). Some clones in this sample may be carry-over from other donors' samples.

This sequence joins TRBV14 and TRBJ2-1; perhaps TRBD2 as D (5 bases). V lost 6 bases, J lost 3 bases, and 15 bases lay in between. The CDR3 is 15 amino acids. Germline V gene sequence: CDR1 SGHDN, CDR2 FVKESK. CDR3 loop: CASSRAARVYNEQFF. For the CDR3, the DNA is TGTGCCAGCAGTCGGGCGGCGCGGGTCTACAATGAGCAGTTCTTC.

This clonotype was seen only a few times. The chain has TRBV7-3 and TRBJ2-3, with D possibly matching TRBD2 (5 bases). CDR1 and CDR2 (germline): SGHTA, FQGTGA. Trimming took off 4 bases at V and 5 bases at J, with 10 bases between the two ends. The length of the CDR3 is 13 residues. CDR3 amino acids: CASSSTREDTQYF. DNA of the CDR3: TGTGCCAGCAGCTCCACGAGGGAAGATACGCAGTATTTT. Full variable domain (outside the CDR3, taken from reference TRBV7-3 and TRBJ2-3): GAGVSQTPSNKVTEKGKYVELRCDPISGHTALYWYRQSLGQGPEFLIYFQGTGAADDSGLPNDRFFAVRPEGSVSTLKIQRTERGDSAVYLCASSSTREDTQYFGPGTRLTVL.

This clonotype was counted a few times. The gene calls are TRBV6-5 and TRBJ2-7, with 10 bases identical to TRBD1. The CDR3 extends over 13 amino acids. Germline V gene sequence: CDR1 MNHEY, CDR2 SVGAGI. J lost 5 bases, V lost 9 bases, and 7 bases had no gene match. The CDR3 sequence: CASTDRGLDEQYF. CDR3 in DNA: TGTGCCAGTACAGACAGGGGGCTCGACGAGCAGTACTTC.

Ten or more counts support this clonotype. The chain couples TRBV7-6 to TRBJ2-3; D is unresolved. Trimming took 1 base from V and 4 from J, leaving 6 bases between them. Looked up from germline, CDR1 is SGHVS and CDR2 is FNYEAQ. This CDR3 contains 13 residues. Here the CDR3 DNA reads TGTGCCAGCAGCTTAGGTCCTCCAGATACGCAGTATTTT. It translates to CASSLGPPDTQYF.

The rearrangement uses TRBV20-1 and TRBJ2-1, with a tentative D call TRBD2 (6 bases). The germline V gene has CDR1 DFQATT and CDR2 SNEGSKA (reference sequence). Between the trimmed V and J ends, which lost 5 bases and 2 bases, there was a span of 16 bases. The length of the CDR3 is 15 residues. The CDR3 spells CSALPGLTPYNEQFF. In DNA, the CDR3 is TGCAGTGCTTTACCGGGACTGACGCCCTACAATGAGCAGTTCTTC.

This clonotype was counted between two and nine times. The CDR3 region is CASSQGRGTDTQYF. The CDR3 DNA follows: TGTGCCAGCAGTCAGGGGCGGGGAACAGATACGCAGTATTTT. The chain carries TRBV12-3 or TRBV12-4 and TRBJ2-3; either TRBD1 or TRBD2 may fit D (6 bases each). The CDR3 contains 14 residues. V lost 5 bases and J 3 bases, leaving 12 bases between the germline ends.

This clonotype was detected ten times or more. The chain joins TRBV12-3 or TRBV12-4 to TRBJ2-2, with D uncertain. The V end lost 7 bases, the J end lost 4 bases, and 7 bases lay between the germline ends. This CDR3 is built from 12 residues. This CDR3 is CASKRITGELFF. Here the CDR3 DNA reads TGTGCCAGCAAACGGATCACCGGGGAGCTGTTTTTT.

This clonotype was counted only a few times. The chain links TRBV7-3 to TRBJ2-3, with D tentatively TRBD1 (5 bases). CDR1 and CDR2 from the germline V gene are SGHTA and FQGTGA. Between the trimmed V and J ends, which lost 0 bases and 0 bases, there was a span of 10 bases. The CDR3 spans 16 residues. In nucleotides, the CDR3 is TGTGCCAGCAGCTTAACGGGGCAGGGAAGCACAGATACGCAGTATTTT. It specifies CASSLTGQGSTDTQYF.

This chain joins TRBV13 and TRBJ2-5; the match to TRBD2 covers 13 bases. CDR3 length: 16 amino acids. Trimming cost V 5 bases and J 3 bases; bases outside gene matches: 6. CDR1 and CDR2 from the germline V gene are PRHDT and FYEKMQ (reference sequence). The CDR3 bases are TGTGCCAGCAGCCCCCTACTAGCGGGGGGGGAAGAGACCCAGTACTTC. This sequence encodes CASSPLLAGGEETQYF.

This clonotype was observed a handful of times. The chain couples TRBV9 to TRBJ1-5; the D is unclear. CDR3 length: 14 amino acids. The germline V gene encodes CDR1 SGDLS and CDR2 YYNGEE. Deletions cut 2 bases from V and 4 bases from J, with 10 bases between. CDR3 residues: CASSVEGSNQPQHF. CDR3 DNA sequence: TGTGCCAGCAGCGTGGAAGGATCGAATCAGCCCCAGCATTTT.

The rearrangement joins TRBV4-3 to TRBJ2-2; 8 nucleotides line up with TRBD2. CDR1 and CDR2 from the germline V gene are LGHNA and YSLEER. After removal of 0 bases from V and 4 bases from J, the junction contained 7 bases not matched to a gene. CDR3 size: 17 residues. As DNA, the CDR3 is TGCGCCAGCAGCCAAGATCGGGGGGGAGTGTTCACCGGGGAGCTGTTTTTT. The encoded protein is CASSQDRGGVFTGELFF.

This clonotype was picked up a small number of times. V gene TRBV20-1 combines with J gene TRBJ2-3; TRBD2 agrees at 9 bases. This CDR3 is built from 15 residues. With 0 bases clipped from V and 1 base from J, the junction kept 2 bases outside the gene matches. Germline CDR1 is DFQATT and CDR2 is SNEGSKA (reference sequence). CDR3 residues: CSARDPSGGTDTQYF. The DNA for the CDR3 is TGCAGTGCTAGAGATCCTAGCGGGGGCACAGATACGCAGTATTTT.

This chain links TRBV7-2 with TRBJ1-5; maybe TRBD1 (6 bases). V was pared by 5 bases and J by 9 bases, with 17 bases between. From germline, CDR1 is SGHTA and CDR2 FQGNSA. The CDR3 is 14 amino acids. Here the CDR3 DNA reads TGTGCCAGCAGCGAGGGGGTAGGATTTTTGCCCCAGCATTTT. Translating gives CASSEGVGFLPQHF.

This rearrangement joins TRBV11-2 to TRBJ2-7, with TRBD2 matching 11 bases. CDR1 is SGHAT, CDR2 FQNNGV, per germline. The CDR3 sequence is 15 residues long. The V segment lost 6 bases and the J segment 0 bases; nucleotides outside the gene matches: 4. Here the CDR3 DNA reads TGTGCCAGCAGACCCCTAGCGGGGGGCTCCTACGAGCAGTACTTC. This translates into CASRPLAGGSYEQYF.

Only a few counts were recorded for this clonotype. The gene calls are TRBV2 and TRBJ1-1; no firm D call. The CDR3 loop spans 14 amino acids. Germline-derived CDR1 and CDR2 are SNHLY and FYNNEI. V was pared by 6 bases and J by 1 base, with 12 bases between. The CDR3 sequence: CASRGSTANTEAFF. The DNA for the CDR3 is TGTGCCAGCAGGGGCTCCACCGCGAACACTGAAGCTTTCTTT.

The V call is TRBV10-3, the J call TRBJ2-7; maybe TRBD1 (6 bases). The CDR3 is 14 residues long. The V and J ends lost 4 bases and 2 bases respectively, with 12 bases between them. Germline V gene sequence: CDR1 ENHRY, CDR2 SYGVKD. DNA for the CDR3: TGTGCCATCAGTGCCGCCGGGACACCCTACGAGCAGTACTTC. As protein: CAISAAGTPYEQYF.

This clonotype has a single count. Germline is not matched at one junction end, which may reflect a read error. This chain connects TRBV6-5 to TRBJ2-6, with 7 bases fitting TRBD2. The V gene's germline CDR1 is MNHEY and CDR2 SVGAGI. This CDR3 is 20 amino acids long. The CDR3 DNA sequence: TGTGCCAGCAGTTACCGGGGGGTACGGAACCTTTTCTCTGGGGCCAACGACCTGACTTTC. The encoded protein is CASSYRGVRNLFSGANDLTF.